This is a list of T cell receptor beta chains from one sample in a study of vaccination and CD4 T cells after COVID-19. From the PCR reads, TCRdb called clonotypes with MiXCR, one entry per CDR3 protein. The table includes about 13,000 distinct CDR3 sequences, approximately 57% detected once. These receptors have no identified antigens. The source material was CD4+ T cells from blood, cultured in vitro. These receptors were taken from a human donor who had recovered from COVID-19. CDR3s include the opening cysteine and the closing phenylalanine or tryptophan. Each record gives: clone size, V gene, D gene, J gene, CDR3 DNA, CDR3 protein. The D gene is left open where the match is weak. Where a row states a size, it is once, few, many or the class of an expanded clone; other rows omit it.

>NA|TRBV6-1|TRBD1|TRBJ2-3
TGTGCCAGCAGTGACACAGGGGCGCTCACAGATACGCAGTATTTT
CASSDTGALTDTQYF
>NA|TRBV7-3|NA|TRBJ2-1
TGTGCCAGCAGCCCTTCCGGGACAACTTACAATGAGCAGTTCTTC
CASSPSGTTYNEQFF
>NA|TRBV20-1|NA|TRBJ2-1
TGCAGTGCTAGTTGGTTCTGGCGGGATCGCCCCACGGAGCAGTTCTTC
CSASWFWRDRPTEQFF
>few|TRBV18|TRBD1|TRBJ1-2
TGTGCCAGCTCACCACCTCCGGGACAGAACTATGGCTACACCTTC
CASSPPPGQNYGYTF
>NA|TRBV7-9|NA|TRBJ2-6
TGTGCCAGCAGCAGTCCGGGACTCCCTGCTTCTGGGGCCAACGTCCTGACTTTC
CASSSPGLPASGANVLTF
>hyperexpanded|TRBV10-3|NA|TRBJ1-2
TGTGCCATCAGCCCTGACATGGATGGCTACACCTTC
CAISPDMDGYTF
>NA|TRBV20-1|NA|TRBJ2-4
TGCAGTGCTAGAGGGGGGGCGGCCAAAAACATTCAGTACTTC
CSARGGAAKNIQYF
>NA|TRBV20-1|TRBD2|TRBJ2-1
TGCAGTGCCCGGACTAGCGGGAGGCCTGAGCAGTTCTTC
CSARTSGRPEQFF
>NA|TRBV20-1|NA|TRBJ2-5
TGCAGTGCCCAGCGGGAAGAGACCCAGTACTTC
CSAQREETQYF
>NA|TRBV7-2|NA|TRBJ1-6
TGTGCCAGCAGCTACGGAACCGTTATTGGGTCACCCCTCCACTTT
CASSYGTVIGSPLHF
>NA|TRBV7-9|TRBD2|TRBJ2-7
TGTGCCAGCAGCCGACTAGCGACTACCTACGAGCAGTACTTC
CASSRLATTYEQYF
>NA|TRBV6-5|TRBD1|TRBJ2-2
TGTGCCAGCAGTTGGGGGACAGGGTCAACCGGGGAGCTGTTTTTT
CASSWGTGSTGELFF
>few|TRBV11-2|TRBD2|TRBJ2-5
TGTGCCAGCAGCCCAGGGACTAGCGGGCTGAAGACCCAGTACTTC
CASSPGTSGLKTQYF
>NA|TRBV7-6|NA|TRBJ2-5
TGTGCCAGCAGCTACACCGGGACATTCCAAGAGACCCAGTACTTC
CASSYTGTFQETQYF
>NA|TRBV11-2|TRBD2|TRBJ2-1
TGTGCCAGCAGCTTGGGACTACACAATGAGCAGTTCTTC
CASSLGLHNEQFF
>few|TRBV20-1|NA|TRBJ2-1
TGCAGTGCTAGAGACTGGGGGCGGGAGAAGTACAATGAGCAGTTCTTC
CSARDWGREKYNEQFF
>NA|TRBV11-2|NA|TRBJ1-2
TGTGCCAGCAGCTCCGCCCCACAGGATGGCTACACCTTC
CASSSAPQDGYTF
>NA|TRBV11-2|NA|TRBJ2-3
TGTGCCAGCAGCTTCGAGGGGTGGGATACGCAGTATTTT
CASSFEGWDTQYF
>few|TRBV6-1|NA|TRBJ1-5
TGTGCCAGCAGTGAAGGGGGCTGGGCTCAGCCCCAGCATTTT
CASSEGGWAQPQHF
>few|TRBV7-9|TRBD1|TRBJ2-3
TGTGCCAGCAGCTTGATGGGACAGGGGAACCCTGACCCTAGCACAGATACGCAGTATTTT
CASSLMGQGNPDPSTDTQYF
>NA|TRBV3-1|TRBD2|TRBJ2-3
TGTGCCAGCAGCCGGACTAGCGGGAGAGATACGCAGTATTTT
CASSRTSGRDTQYF
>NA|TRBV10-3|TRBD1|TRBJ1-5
TGTGCCATCAGTGAGTCCACTCCGGGACAGGGGGCGCAGGGCAATCAGCCCCAGCATTTT
CAISESTPGQGAQGNQPQHF
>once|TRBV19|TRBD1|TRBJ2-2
TGTGCCAGTAGCAGCTACAGGGGTCCCGGGGAGCTGTTTTTT
CASSSYRGPGELFF
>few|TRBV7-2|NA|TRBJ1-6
TGTGCCAGCAGCAGCCTCGATAGTTCCAATTCACCCCTCCACTTT
CASSSLDSSNSPLHF
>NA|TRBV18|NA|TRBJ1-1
TGTGCCAGCTCACCCAGACCGATTGAAGCTTTCTTT
CASSPRPIEAFF
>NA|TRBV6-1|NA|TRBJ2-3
TGTGCCAGCAGTCCCCGGAGCCGCACAGATACGCAGTATTTT
CASSPRSRTDTQYF
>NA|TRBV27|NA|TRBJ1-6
TGTGCCAGCAGTCCGACCATGCGAGACCATTCACCCCTCCACTTT
CASSPTMRDHSPLHF
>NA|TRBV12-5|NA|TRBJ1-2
TGTGCTAGTGGTTATCCTACTCGTTGGGACGGATATGGCTACACCTTC
CASGYPTRWDGYGYTF
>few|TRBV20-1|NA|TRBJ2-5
TGCAGTGCCGGGTTGGGCAGCGGACAGTACCAAGAGACCCAGTACTTC
CSAGLGSGQYQETQYF
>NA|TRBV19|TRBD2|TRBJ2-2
TGTGCCATCAAGGAGGAAGGGGAGGGCGGGGAGCTGTTTTTT
CAIKEEGEGGELFF
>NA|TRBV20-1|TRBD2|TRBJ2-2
TGCAGTGCTAGCGCGGGACTAGCGGGATATAACACCGGGGAGCTGTTTTTT
CSASAGLAGYNTGELFF